One sample yielded the 25 T cell receptor beta chains listed below, sequenced in a study of T-cell reconstitution after alpha-beta-depleted transplantation in children. Unique molecular identifiers were incorporated during preparation of the TCRbeta library. TCRdb fed the PCR reads into MiXCR, producing one record per CDR3 protein. This table holds nearly 400,000 distinct CDR3 sequences, about 20% found once. Specimen: PBMCs from the stem cell graft donor, collected from the stem cell graft. The origin of the receptors is a human donor who donated a stem cell graft to a child with acute myeloid leukemia.

This clonotype has more than one count but fewer than ten. The chain links TRBV6-5 to TRBJ2-7; TRBD1 agrees at 8 bases. This CDR3 has 14 amino acids. V shed 2 bases and J 5 bases; nucleotides not matched to a gene: 5. Germline CDR1 MNHEY, CDR2 SVGAGI. CDR3 sequence reads: CASSYGQGFDEQYF. DNA for the CDR3: TGTGCCAGCAGTTACGGACAGGGTTTTGACGAGCAGTACTTC.

This clonotype was recorded at least ten times. The CDR3 DNA is TGCAGTGCTAGAAAACATCGGGTTGATGAGCAGTTCTTC. Its protein is CSARKHRVDEQFF. This chain links TRBV20-1 with TRBJ2-1, with D unresolved. This CDR3 is built from 13 residues. In germline, CDR1 is DFQATT, CDR2 SNEGSKA (reference sequence). V was clipped by 2 bases and J by 8 bases, with 13 bases between them.

This clonotype has more than one count but fewer than ten. The chain joins TRBV3-1 to TRBJ2-1; D call uncertain. Germline V gene sequence: CDR1 LGHDT, CDR2 YNNKEL (reference sequence). With 4 bases removed from V and 10 bases from J, the gap between germline ends came to 14 bases. The CDR3 spans 13 residues. The CDR3 here is CASSPIGPSEQFF. The CDR3 region has the DNA TGTGCCAGCAGCCCAATAGGGCCCTCGGAGCAGTTCTTC.

This clonotype showed up many times. The chain combines TRBV27 with TRBJ1-5; 9 positions agree with TRBD1. Germline lookup yields CDR1 MNHEY and CDR2 SMNVEV (reference sequence). The CDR3 extends over 15 amino acids. Germline trimming cut 4 bases from V and 7 bases from J; bases unmatched to any gene: 8. The CDR3 bases are TGTGCCAGCAGTTGGGGAGTCGACAGGGGGCAGCCCCAGCATTTT. It specifies CASSWGVDRGQPQHF.

This clonotype was detected ten times or more. The rearrangement joins TRBV20-1 to TRBJ2-1; tentatively, D is TRBD2 (6 bases). The ends were cut back, 4 bases at V and 9 bases at J, with 19 bases in the middle. CDR3 length equals 14 residues. CDR1 and CDR2 from the germline V gene are DFQATT and SNEGSKA (reference sequence). CDR3 amino acids: CSATGRGAGGEQFF. The CDR3 bases are TGCAGTGCTACCGGGAGAGGTGCAGGTGGTGAGCAGTTCTTC.

This clonotype was picked up a small number of times. This chain's CDR3 is CASSKGRYYRATDTQYF. DNA for the CDR3: TGTGCCAGCAGCAAAGGGCGATACTACAGGGCCACAGATACGCAGTATTTT. The J gene is TRBJ2-3, the V gene TRBV21-1; the table calls TRBD1, which could not be checked here. TRBV21-1 constitutes a pseudogene. The CDR3 contains 17 residues.

This clonotype was observed many times. V usage is TRBV7-2 and J usage is TRBJ2-7; no clear D gene. V was shortened by 6 bases and J by 3 bases, with 12 bases between the two germline ends. The CDR3 length is 13 residues. Germline V gene lookup returns CDR1 SGHTA and CDR2 FQGNSA. The CDR3, as DNA: TGTGCCAGCAGTCTAGAATTAAGCTACGAGCAGTACTTC. Its protein product is CASSLELSYEQYF.

The CDR3 protein is CASSLRLAGGMGSYEQYF. The CDR3 coding sequence is TGTGCCAGCAGTCTCCGACTAGCGGGAGGGATGGGGTCCTACGAGCAGTACTTC. The rearrangement joins TRBV6-5 to TRBJ2-7; TRBD2 matches 14 bases. Germline-derived CDR1 and CDR2 are MNHEY and SVGAGI. Losses at the gene ends were 5 bases for V and 1 base for J; bases not matched to a gene: 10. The CDR3 totals 18 residues.

This chain uses TRBV12-3 or TRBV12-4 with TRBJ2-1; 8 nucleotides match TRBD2. The length of the CDR3 is 16 residues. Trimming took 6 bases from V and 8 from J; bases not matched to a gene: 15. The DNA of the CDR3 is TGTGCCAGCAGGGTCGTGAGCGGGAGTCTTGTCGATGAGCAGTTCTTC. Translated: CASRVVSGSLVDEQFF.

The chain carries TRBV20-1 and TRBJ2-3; TRBD2 matches at 10 bases. The germline V gene has CDR1 DFQATT and CDR2 SNEGSKA (reference sequence). The J segment lost 1 base and the V segment lost 1 base, leaving 11 bases of the junction unmatched. The CDR3 sequence is 18 residues long. Here the CDR3 DNA reads TGCAGTGCTAGAGTACTAGCGGGAAAAACCCCCCGCACAGATACGCAGTATTTT. Encoded protein: CSARVLAGKTPRTDTQYF.

There are a few counts of this clonotype. The V gene is TRBV7-9, the J gene TRBJ2-3; TRBD1 matches 8 bases. With V trimmed by 2 bases and J by 1 base, 5 bases remained unmatched. The CDR3 extends over 16 amino acids. Looked up from germline, CDR1 is SEHNR and CDR2 is FQNEAQ (reference sequence). The CDR3 coding sequence is TGTGCCAGCAGCTTACCTCCGGGACAGGGCACAGATACGCAGTATTTT. Translating it yields CASSLPPGQGTDTQYF.

This rearrangement joins TRBV1 to TRBJ2-7. TRBV1 counts as a pseudogene. The CDR3 extends over 13 amino acids. The CDR3 loop is CTSSQVGGYEQYF. The CDR3 nucleotides are TGCACCAGCAGCCAGGTAGGAGGCTACGAGCAGTACTTC.

The CDR3 region has the DNA TGTGCCAGCACCGAAACACAACAGAGCTCCTACAATGAGCAGTTCTTC. Translated, it gives CASTETQQSSYNEQFF. The V gene is TRBV6-2 or TRBV6-3, the J gene TRBJ2-1, with D unresolved. Germline V gene data show CDR1 as MNHEY and CDR2 as SVGEGT. This CDR3 has 16 amino acids. With 7 bases removed from V and 0 bases from J, the gap between germline ends came to 16 bases.

This clonotype was seen ten or more times. The chain links TRBV2 to TRBJ2-5; D remains unclear. Germline V gives CDR1 SNHLY, CDR2 FYNNEI. This CDR3 contains 14 residues. Trimming took 9 bases from V and 5 from J, leaving 19 bases between them. The CDR3 region is CASKQMVAVETQYF. In DNA form, the CDR3 reads TGTGCCAGTAAGCAGATGGTCGCCGTGGAGACCCAGTACTTC. Full variable domain (rest looked up from reference TRBV2 and TRBJ2-5): EPEVTQTPSHQVTQMGQEVILRCVPISNHLYFYWYRQILGQKVEFLVSFYNNEISEKSEIFDDQFSVERPDGSNFTLKIRSTKLEDSAMYFCASKQMVAVETQYFGPGTRLLVL.

This clonotype was seen a few times. V is TRBV29-1 and J is TRBJ2-7; 12 bases align to TRBD2. V dropped 4 bases and J dropped 5; count of bases not matched to a gene: 6. CDR1 SQVTM and CDR2 ANQGSEA come from the germline V gene. The CDR3 contains 14 residues. CDR3 in amino acids: CSVATSGSNDEQYF. CDR3 sequence (DNA): TGCAGCGTTGCGACTAGCGGGAGTAACGACGAGCAGTACTTC.

This clonotype was found a few times. The chain combines TRBV5-1 with TRBJ2-7, with D unclear. This CDR3 spans 13 amino acids. Germline-derived CDR1 and CDR2 are SGHRS and YFSETQ. Trimming took 4 bases from V and 1 from J, leaving 9 bases between them. The CDR3 DNA reads TGCGCCAGCAGCGTGCACCCATCCTACGAGCAGTACTTC. Protein product: CASSVHPSYEQYF.

The CDR3, as DNA: TGCAGTGCCCACGGTTTGCTTCAGGTTCCGGCCATCACAGATACGCAGTATTTT. This sequence encodes CSAHGLLQVPAITDTQYF. The chain employs TRBV20-1 and TRBJ2-3; unclear D gene. The CDR3 extends over 18 amino acids. Trimming pared 6 bases from V and 2 bases from J, leaving 27 bases between. Germline assignment: CDR1 DFQATT and CDR2 SNEGSKA (reference sequence).

This rearrangement joins TRBV7-9 to TRBJ2-3, with 11 bases matching TRBD2. CDR1 is SEHNR, CDR2 FQNEAQ, per germline (reference sequence). This CDR3 is 14 amino acids long. Trimming removed 5 bases from V and 5 bases from J; junction bases left unmatched: 3. The CDR3 here is CASSGTSGEDTQYF. CDR3 DNA: TGTGCCAGCAGCGGGACTAGCGGCGAAGATACGCAGTATTTT. The full variable domain, rest sourced from reference TRBV7-9 and TRBJ2-3, is DTGVSQNPRHKITKRGQNVTFRCDPISEHNRLYWYRQTLGQGPEFLTYFQNEAQLEKSRLLSDRFSAERPKGSFSTLEIQRTEQGDSAMYLCASSGTSGEDTQYFGPGTRLTVL.

V usage is TRBV7-9 and J usage is TRBJ1-2; TRBD1 agrees at 8 bases. V dropped 1 base and J dropped 4; count of bases not matched to a gene: 5. The CDR3 consists of 15 residues. From germline, CDR1 is SEHNR and CDR2 FQNEAQ (reference sequence). The CDR3 coding sequence is TGTGCCAGCAGCTTAGGCACTGGACAGGGCTATGGCTACACCTTC. This gives the protein CASSLGTGQGYGYTF.

This sequence joins TRBV11-2 and TRBJ2-7; TRBD2 matches 7 bases. Germline V CDR1 and CDR2: SGHAT, FQNNGV. V was pared by 8 bases and J by 1 base, with 8 bases of the junction left unmatched. The CDR3 is 14 amino acids. CDR3 sequence (DNA): TGTGCCAGCGGCTATAGCGGGCGGTCCTACGAGCAGTACTTC. It specifies CASGYSGRSYEQYF.

The chain carries TRBV20-1 and TRBJ1-6; 8 positions agree with TRBD1. Germline loops: CDR1 DFQATT, CDR2 SNEGSKA (reference sequence). The CDR3 has 16 amino acids. Trimming at V came to 0 bases and at J to 9 bases, leaving 10 bases not matched to a gene. CDR3 DNA: TGCAGTGCTAGAGATCTATTCAACAGGGGGGGTTCACCCCTCCACTTT. Protein sequence: CSARDLFNRGGSPLHF.

This chain connects TRBV5-1 to TRBJ2-6; no clear D. The CDR3 consists of 15 residues. The germline gives CDR1 SGHRS, CDR2 YFSETQ. V dropped 2 bases and J dropped 2 bases, with 8 bases sitting between them. The CDR3 nucleotides read TGCGCCAGCAGCTTCGAAGGCCCTGGGGCCAACGTCCTGACTTTC. Translating it yields CASSFEGPGANVLTF.

The chain joins TRBV2 to TRBJ2-1, with D tentatively TRBD1 (6 bases). The CDR3 extends over 14 amino acids. The V end lost 6 bases, the J end lost 5 bases, and 14 bases lay between the germline ends. The germline V gene has CDR1 SNHLY and CDR2 FYNNEI. In DNA form, the CDR3 reads TGTGCCAGCAGATACGGGACACACAACAATGAGCAGTTCTTC. This translates into CASRYGTHNNEQFF. The entire variable domain, with the rest obtained from reference TRBV2 and TRBJ2-1, is as follows: EPEVTQTPSHQVTQMGQEVILRCVPISNHLYFYWYRQILGQKVEFLVSFYNNEISEKSEIFDDQFSVERPDGSNFTLKIRSTKLEDSAMYFCASRYGTHNNEQFFGPGTRLTVL.

The sample holds many counts of this clonotype. The chain joins TRBV29-1 to TRBJ2-7, with D perhaps being TRBD1 or TRBD2 (5 bases each). V was cut by 7 bases and J by 0 bases, with 13 bases left in between. Germline V lookup: CDR1 SQVTM, CDR2 ANQGSEA. The CDR3 spans 13 residues. The CDR3 protein is CSARGRDSYEQYF. The CDR3 nucleotides are TGCAGCGCTCGGGGACGGGACTCCTACGAGCAGTACTTC.

This clonotype has a handful of counts. J is TRBJ2-3 and V is TRBV6-2 or TRBV6-3; maybe TRBD2 (6 bases). This CDR3 spans 13 amino acids. CDR1 and CDR2 from the germline V gene are MNHEY and SVGEGT. Deletions cut 7 bases from V and 4 bases from J, with 12 bases between. The CDR3: CASTTGAADTQYF. The CDR3 nucleotides are TGTGCCAGCACTACGGGAGCAGCAGATACGCAGTATTTT.